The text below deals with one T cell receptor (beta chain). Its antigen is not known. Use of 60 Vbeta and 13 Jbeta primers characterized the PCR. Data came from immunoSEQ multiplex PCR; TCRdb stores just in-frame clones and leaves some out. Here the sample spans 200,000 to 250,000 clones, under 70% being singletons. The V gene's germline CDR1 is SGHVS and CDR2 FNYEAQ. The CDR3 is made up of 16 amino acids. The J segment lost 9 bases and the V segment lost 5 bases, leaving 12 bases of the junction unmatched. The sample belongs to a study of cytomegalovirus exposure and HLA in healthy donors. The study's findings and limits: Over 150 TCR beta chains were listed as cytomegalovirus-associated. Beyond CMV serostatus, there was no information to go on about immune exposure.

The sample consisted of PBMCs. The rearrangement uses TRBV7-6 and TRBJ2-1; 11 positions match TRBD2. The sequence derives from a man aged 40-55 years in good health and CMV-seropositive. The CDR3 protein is CASSPRLAGGFSEQFF. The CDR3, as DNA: TGTGCCAGCAGCCCCCGGCTAGCGGGGGGCTTTAGTGAGCAGTTCTTC.